These T cell receptor beta chains were read from a single sample in a study of STAT5B mutations in CD4+ large granular lymphocyte leukemia. TCRdb's copy holds only in-frame clones and misses some; the assay was immunoSEQ multiplex PCR. The sample consists of 30,000 to 35,000 clones, approximately 88% of them appearing once. Specimen: CD4+ T cells from blood buffy coats. The receptors originated from a human donor in good health. Both conserved end residues are part of each CDR3. The order of the fields is V gene, clone size, J gene, D gene, CDR3 DNA, CDR3 protein. A D gene is named only where the DNA matches it firmly. A clone size is listed for some rows: how often the clone was seen (once, few, many), or a class if it is expanded.

V: TRBV2; size: -; J: TRBJ1-5; D: TRBD1; DNA: TGTGCCAGCAAAGGTTCGTACAGGACAGGGGTCCATCAGCCCCAGCATTTT; CDR3: CASKGSYRTGVHQPQHF
V: TRBV6-5; size: -; J: TRBJ1-2; D: -; DNA: TGTGCCAGCAGCACCGGGACAAACTATGGCTACACCTTC; CDR3: CASSTGTNYGYTF
V: TRBV18; size: -; J: TRBJ2-7; D: -; DNA: TGTGCCAGCTCACCACCGGGAACGAGAACCTACGAGCAGTACTTC; CDR3: CASSPPGTRTYEQYF
V: TRBV4-1; size: -; J: TRBJ2-3; D: -; DNA: TGCGCCAGCAGCCAACAGAGCGCTAGCACAGATACGCAGTATTTT; CDR3: CASSQQSASTDTQYF
V: TRBV2; size: few; J: TRBJ1-2; D: -; DNA: TGTGCCAGCAGGCCAGGGAAGGACTATGGCTACACCTTC; CDR3: CASRPGKDYGYTF
V: TRBV5-1; size: -; J: TRBJ2-1; D: TRBD2; DNA: TGCGCCAGCAGCTTGATATTGACTAGCGGGAGCTCCTACAATGAGCAGTTCTTC; CDR3: CASSLILTSGSSYNEQFF
V: TRBV2; size: -; J: TRBJ1-2; D: TRBD1; DNA: TGTGCCACCTCCCAGGGGACAGGGGTCTATGGCTACACCTTC; CDR3: CATSQGTGVYGYTF
V: TRBV7-2; size: -; J: TRBJ1-6; D: -; DNA: TGTGCCAGCAGCTTAGTCGGTTCCACTTCCAGGGACTCACCCCTCCACTTT; CDR3: CASSLVGSTSRDSPLHF
V: TRBV6-6; size: -; J: TRBJ1-1; D: -; DNA: TGTGCCAGCAGTCCCAGGAACACTGAAGCCTTCTTT; CDR3: CASSPRNTEAFF
V: TRBV7-3; size: -; J: TRBJ2-5; D: TRBD2; DNA: TGTGCCAGCAGCTTAAACGGTGCGGGAGAGGGGGAGACCCAGTACTTC; CDR3: CASSLNGAGEGETQYF
V: TRBV10-3; size: -; J: TRBJ2-7; D: TRBD1; DNA: TGTGCCATCAGTGAAGCAGACAGGGGAAGCTCCTACGAGCAGTACTTC; CDR3: CAISEADRGSSYEQYF